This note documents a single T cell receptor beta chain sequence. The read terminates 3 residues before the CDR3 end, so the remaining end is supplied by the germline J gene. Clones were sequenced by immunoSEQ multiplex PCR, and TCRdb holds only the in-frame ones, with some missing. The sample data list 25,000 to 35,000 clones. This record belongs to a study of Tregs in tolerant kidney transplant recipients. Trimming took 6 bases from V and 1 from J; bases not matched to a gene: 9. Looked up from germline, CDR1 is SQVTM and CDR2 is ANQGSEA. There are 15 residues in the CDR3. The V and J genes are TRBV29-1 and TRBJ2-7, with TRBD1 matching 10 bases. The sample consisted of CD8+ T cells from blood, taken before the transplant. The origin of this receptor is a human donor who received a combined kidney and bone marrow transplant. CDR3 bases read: TGCAGCGTCACGACCCGGGACAGGGGATCCTACGAG. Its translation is CSVTTRDRGSYE. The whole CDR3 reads CSVTTRDRGSYEQYF.